This TCR beta chain was sequenced for a study of response to subunit inactivated influenza vaccine. Overall study findings and caveats: Authors suggested few new T cells are recruited by each seasonal influenza vaccination.

This clonotype was seen ten or more times. Its matching antigen is unknown. TCRdb reprocessed the RT-PCR reads with MiXCR, giving one entry per CDR3 protein. The table records over 400,000 distinct CDR3 sequences, roughly 9.7% of them present only once. V was trimmed by 5 bases and J by 5 bases, leaving 9 bases between them. CDR1 and CDR2 (germline): KGHDR, SFDVKD. The CDR3 is 13 amino acids. The genes are TRBV24-1 and TRBJ1-5; D perhaps matches TRBD1 (6 bases). This clonotype originated in a man over 45 who received an inactivated influenza vaccine. Sequencing was performed on PBMCs from blood, taken roughly 46 days after vaccination. The CDR3 DNA reads TGTGCCACCAGTGTGGGGGCTTATCAGCCCCAGCATTTT. This translates into CATSVGAYQPQHF.